The rows below give T cell receptor beta chains drawn from one sample of a study of T cells after yellow fever vaccination. TCRdb reprocessed the 5' RACE reads via MiXCR and lists one record per CDR3 protein. The table lists more than 450,000 distinct CDR3 sequences, around a fifth of them singletons. This specimen consisted of PBMCs, obtained 20 to 25 days after the first yellow fever vaccination. These receptors were collected from a man younger than 35 who received the YFV17D yellow fever vaccine. Both conserved end residues are part of each CDR3. A D gene is named only where the DNA matches it firmly. Not every row has a clone size; where given, it reads once, few, many or a size class.

J gene,D gene,V gene,clone size,CDR3 protein,CDR3 DNA
TRBJ1-1,NA,TRBV6-1,few,CASSEHRSLNTEAFF,TGTGCCAGCAGTGAACACAGGAGCTTGAACACTGAAGCTTTCTTT
TRBJ2-7,NA,TRBV6-5,few,CASSLLHEQYF,TGTGCCAGCAGCCTTCTTCACGAGCAGTACTTC
TRBJ2-1,TRBD2,TRBV7-2,few,CASSLVSSGGYNEQFF,TGTGCCAGCAGCTTAGTCTCTAGCGGGGGGTACAATGAGCAGTTCTTC
TRBJ1-1,NA,TRBV12-3/TRBV12-4,NA,CASRIFGGRNTEAFF,TGTGCCAGCAGAATCTTTGGGGGGAGGAACACTGAAGCTTTCTTT
TRBJ1-1,NA,TRBV7-2,many,CASSLVGPFSFF,TGTGCCAGCAGCTTAGTCGGGCCTTTTTCTTTCTTT
TRBJ2-3,TRBD2,TRBV9,few,CARAGGLAFWDTQYF,TGTGCCAGGGCAGGGGGACTAGCGTTCTGGGATACGCAGTATTTT
TRBJ2-1,NA,TRBV6-2/TRBV6-3,few,CASSRIANSYNEQFF,TGTGCCAGCAGTCGAATTGCAAACTCCTACAATGAGCAGTTCTTC
TRBJ2-2,TRBD2,TRBV27,NA,CTSSPLAGGYGELFF,TGTACCAGCAGCCCACTAGCGGGGGGTTACGGGGAGCTGTTTTTT
TRBJ1-2,NA,TRBV14,few,CASSQGGGGNYGYTF,TGTGCCAGCAGCCAAGGCGGCGGCGGGAACTATGGCTACACCTTC
TRBJ2-7,NA,TRBV7-2,many,CASSLVRGSEQYF,TGTGCCAGCAGCTTAGTGCGGGGTAGCGAGCAGTACTTC
TRBJ2-1,TRBD1,TRBV5-1,many,CASSPDRALLWFF,TGCGCCAGCAGCCCAGACAGGGCTCTATTATGGTTCTTC
TRBJ1-4,NA,TRBV12-3/TRBV12-4,few,CASRQIATNEKLFF,TGTGCCAGCAGGCAAATTGCAACTAATGAAAAACTGTTTTTT
TRBJ1-1,TRBD1,TRBV6-1,NA,CASGTGVNTEAFF,TGTGCCAGCGGAACAGGGGTAAACACTGAAGCTTTCTTT
TRBJ2-2,NA,TRBV11-3,NA,CASREGSGTGELFF,TGTGCCAGCAGAGAGGGGTCGGGAACCGGGGAGCTGTTTTTT
TRBJ2-2,NA,TRBV19,few,CATLAGELFF,TGTGCCACCCTAGCCGGGGAGCTGTTTTTT
TRBJ2-3,TRBD2,TRBV2,few,CASSAPGLAADTQYF,TGTGCCAGCAGTGCGCCGGGACTAGCCGCAGATACGCAGTATTTT
TRBJ2-1,NA,TRBV24-1,NA,CATSDGHRGANEQFF,TGTGCCACCAGTGACGGACATCGTGGGGCCAATGAGCAGTTCTTC
TRBJ1-1,NA,TRBV11-2,few,CASSLEGGSNTEAFF,TGTGCCAGCAGCTTAGAGGGCGGATCGAACACTGAAGCTTTCTTT
TRBJ2-1,TRBD2,TRBV28,few,CASLAGGPYEQFF,TGTGCCAGTCTAGCGGGGGGGCCGTATGAGCAGTTCTTC
TRBJ1-6,NA,TRBV12-3/TRBV12-4,NA,CASSMRGSPLHF,TGTGCCAGCAGCATGCGGGGTTCACCCCTCCACTTT
TRBJ2-7,NA,TRBV7-2,NA,CASSLAGLSAYEQYF,TGTGCCAGCAGCTTAGCAGGGTTGAGCGCCTACGAGCAGTACTTC
TRBJ2-3,NA,TRBV20-1,few,CSARGASDTQYF,TGCAGTGCTAGAGGTGCTTCAGATACGCAGTATTTT
TRBJ2-5,TRBD2,TRBV3-1,NA,CACSQGTKRGNSETQYF,TGTGCCTGCAGCCAAGGTACGAAGCGGGGCAATTCGGAGACCCAGTACTTC
TRBJ1-1,TRBD1,TRBV11-2,NA,CASSWTGMVNTEAFF,TGTGCCAGCAGCTGGACAGGGATGGTAAACACTGAAGCTTTCTTT
TRBJ2-7,NA,TRBV7-2,few,CASSLVGDGGYEQYF,TGTGCCAGCAGCTTAGTGGGGGACGGTGGCTACGAGCAGTACTTC
TRBJ2-7,NA,TRBV19,NA,CASTGTSSYEQYF,TGTGCCAGTACGGGGACAAGCTCCTACGAGCAGTACTTC
TRBJ2-1,NA,TRBV4-1,once,CASRLAPALNEQFF,TGCGCCAGCAGACTAGCACCGGCTCTCAATGAGCAGTTCTTC
TRBJ2-1,NA,TRBV3-1,once,CATCQDGPPVRSYNEQFF,TGTGCCACCTGCCAAGATGGGCCCCCAGTTCGCTCCTACAATGAGCAGTTCTTC
TRBJ1-2,NA,TRBV7-9,few,CASSLNAGVVGYGYTF,TGTGCCAGCAGCTTAAACGCGGGTGTGGTAGGGTATGGCTACACCTTC
TRBJ2-7,NA,TRBV3-1,few,CASSQVGVYEQYF,TGTGCCAGCAGCCAAGTGGGGGTTTACGAGCAGTACTTC
TRBJ1-2,TRBD1,TRBV20-1,few,CSARDRREGGDKGYTF,TGCAGTGCTAGAGATCGGCGAGAAGGGGGCGATAAGGGCTACACCTTC
TRBJ1-1,NA,TRBV12-3/TRBV12-4,NA,CASSPRGGQTEAFF,TGTGCCAGCAGTCCCCGGGGGGGGCAGACTGAAGCTTTCTTT
TRBJ1-5,NA,TRBV5-4,NA,CASSLPRDSNQPQHF,TGTGCCAGCAGCTTGCCCAGAGATAGCAATCAGCCCCAGCATTTT
TRBJ1-5,NA,TRBV7-2,few,CASSHETYSNQPQHF,TGTGCCAGCAGCCATGAGACGTATAGCAATCAGCCCCAGCATTTT
TRBJ2-1,NA,TRBV11-2,few,CASSLGASSSYNEQFF,TGTGCCAGCAGCTTAGGGGCCAGCAGCTCCTACAATGAGCAGTTCTTC
TRBJ1-5,NA,TRBV18,NA,CASSPHSGDNQPQHF,TGTGCCAGCTCACCTCACTCCGGGGACAATCAGCCCCAGCATTTT
TRBJ2-5,TRBD2,TRBV6-4,NA,CASGTSGERETQYF,TGTGCCAGCGGAACTAGCGGGGAAAGGGAGACCCAGTACTTC
TRBJ1-1,NA,TRBV19,NA,CASSRAGSPPEAFF,TGTGCCAGTAGTAGGGCAGGATCCCCCCCTGAAGCTTTCTTT
TRBJ2-5,NA,TRBV10-3,NA,CAISERGAVEETQYF,TGTGCCATCAGTGAGAGGGGGGCGGTGGAAGAGACCCAGTACTTC
TRBJ2-1,NA,TRBV2,few,CASSAGQHNEQFF,TGTGCCAGCAGTGCGGGACAACACAATGAGCAGTTCTTC
TRBJ2-3,TRBD2,TRBV6-5,few,CASSYSSSSGASFTDTQYF,TGTGCCAGCAGTTACTCGTCGTCTAGCGGGGCCAGCTTCACAGATACGCAGTATTTT
TRBJ2-1,NA,TRBV7-2,NA,CASSFGQSSYNEQFF,TGTGCCAGCAGCTTCGGACAGAGCTCCTACAATGAGCAGTTCTTC
TRBJ1-1,NA,TRBV6-2/TRBV6-3,NA,CASSSEEKMNTEAFF,TGTGCCAGCAGTTCAGAGGAGAAGATGAACACTGAAGCTTTCTTT
TRBJ1-2,NA,TRBV5-1,NA,CASSLGIRDGYTF,TGCGCCAGCAGCTTGGGTATTCGGGATGGCTACACCTTC
TRBJ2-6,TRBD1,TRBV4-3,NA,CASRDRLLSSGANVLTF,TGCGCCAGCAGGGACAGGTTACTAAGCTCTGGGGCCAACGTCCTGACTTTC
TRBJ1-5,TRBD1,TRBV20-1,NA,CSARRPGTGFSNQPQHF,TGCAGTGCTAGGCGTCCCGGGACAGGGTTCAGCAATCAGCCCCAGCATTTT
TRBJ2-5,NA,TRBV7-9,NA,CASSPRDRRGGTQYF,TGTGCCAGCAGCCCGAGGGATCGAAGGGGAGGGACCCAGTACTTC
TRBJ1-2,TRBD1,TRBV7-9,NA,CASSLETGINYGYTF,TGTGCCAGCAGTCTCGAGACAGGGATTAACTATGGCTACACCTTC
TRBJ1-2,TRBD1,TRBV6-1,few,CASSSTGQGYGYTF,TGTGCCAGCTCAAGTACCGGACAGGGCTATGGCTACACCTTC
TRBJ2-3,NA,TRBV7-3,few,CASSLFPTSTDTQYF,TGTGCCAGCAGCTTATTCCCCACTAGCACAGATACGCAGTATTTT
TRBJ2-5,TRBD1,TRBV30,NA,CAWSVNRGRGETQYF,TGTGCCTGGAGTGTAAACAGGGGGCGTGGGGAGACCCAGTACTTC
TRBJ2-6,NA,TRBV7-9,NA,CASSVVGGANVLTF,TGTGCCAGCAGCGTGGTGGGTGGGGCCAACGTCCTGACTTTC
TRBJ2-3,NA,TRBV10-3,NA,CAVMDRGQGDTQYF,TGTGCCGTCATGGACCGGGGGCAGGGTGATACGCAGTATTTT
TRBJ1-5,NA,TRBV12-1,few,CASSPSKGPTGNQPQHF,TGTGCCAGCAGCCCCTCGAAGGGGCCGACAGGAAATCAGCCCCAGCATTTT
TRBJ2-1,NA,TRBV20-1,NA,CSASANEQFF,TGCAGTGCTAGTGCAAATGAGCAGTTCTTC
TRBJ1-1,NA,TRBV6-2/TRBV6-3,NA,CASSYNWLGGAFF,TGTGCCAGCAGTTACAATTGGCTGGGGGGGGCTTTCTTT
TRBJ2-7,TRBD2,TRBV9,few,CASSVSGGSYEQYF,TGTGCCAGCAGCGTATCGGGGGGGTCCTACGAGCAGTACTTC
TRBJ2-7,TRBD1,TRBV12-3/TRBV12-4,many,CASSPQDRLGQYF,TGTGCCAGCAGTCCCCAGGACAGGCTGGGGCAGTACTTC
TRBJ2-2,NA,TRBV4-3,NA,CASSRDRLAGELFF,TGCGCCAGCAGCCGAGACAGGCTCGCCGGGGAGCTGTTTTTT